These 2 T cell receptor beta chains were sequenced from one sample in a study of early T cells in non-severe SARS-CoV-2 infection. From the 5' RACE reads, TCRdb called clonotypes with MiXCR, one entry per CDR3 protein. Altogether tens of thousands of distinct CDR3 sequences are present, about 15% being singletons, with the ten largest covering roughly 6.4%. Sequencing used whole blood. These receptors were obtained from an adult who was a healthcare worker with PCR-confirmed SARS-CoV-2 infection or an uninfected control (not recorded which).

This chain joins TRBV25-1 and TRBJ2-1, with no clear D. The CDR3 runs 13 residues. V gave up 1 base and J gave up 3 bases, with 4 bases separating them. Per germline, CDR1 MGHDK and CDR2 SYGVNS. The CDR3 here is CASSESVYNEQFF. In nucleotides, the CDR3 is TGTGCCAGCAGTGAATCAGTCTACAATGAGCAGTTCTTC. Looking up the rest from reference TRBV25-1 and TRBJ2-1 gives the full variable domain: EADIYQTPRYLVIGTGKKITLECSQTMGHDKMYWYQQDPGMELHLIHYSYGVNSTEKGDLSSESTVSRIRTEHFPLTLESARPSHTSQYLCASSESVYNEQFFGPGTRLTVL.

This clonotype came up a few times. The rearrangement links TRBV5-5 to TRBJ1-1, with TRBD1 as a possible D gene (5 bases). This CDR3 region has 14 residues. Germline V gene sequence: CDR1 SGHKS, CDR2 YYEKEE (reference sequence). V was clipped by 2 bases and J by 7 bases, with 15 bases between them. The CDR3 region has the DNA TGTGCCAGCAGCTTAGGGGCTAGTAGAGGTGAAGCTTTCTTT. It codes for CASSLGASRGEAFF.